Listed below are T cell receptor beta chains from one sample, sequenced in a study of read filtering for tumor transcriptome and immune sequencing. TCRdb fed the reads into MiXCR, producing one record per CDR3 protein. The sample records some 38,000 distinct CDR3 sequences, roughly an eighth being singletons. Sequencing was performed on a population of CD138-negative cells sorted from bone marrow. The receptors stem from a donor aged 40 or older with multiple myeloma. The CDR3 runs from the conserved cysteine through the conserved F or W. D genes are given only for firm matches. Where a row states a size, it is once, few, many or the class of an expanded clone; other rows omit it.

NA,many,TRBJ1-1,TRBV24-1,CATSGGRWTEAFF,TGTGCCACCTCAGGCGGGCGATGGACTGAAGCTTTCTTT
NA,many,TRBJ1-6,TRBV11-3,CASSLDRRIPLHF,TGTGCCAGCAGCTTAGACCGCCGAATACCCCTCCACTTT
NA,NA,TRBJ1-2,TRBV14,CASRVSGGPNYSYTF,TGTGCCAGCAGAGTCTCCGGGGGACCTAACTATAGCTACACCTTC
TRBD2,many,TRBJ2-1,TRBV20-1,CSATGTTIYNEQFF,TGCAGTGCAACCGGGACTACTATCTACAATGAGCAGTTCTTC
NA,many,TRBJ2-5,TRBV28,CASTARTEQETQYF,TGTGCCAGCACCGCTCGAACGGAACAAGAGACCCAGTACTTC
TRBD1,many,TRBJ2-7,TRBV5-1,CASSLGQGTSYEQYF,TGCGCCAGCAGCTTGGGACAGGGTACGTCCTACGAGCAGTACTTC
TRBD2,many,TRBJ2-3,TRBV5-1,CASSLAASGRLDTQYF,TGCGCCAGCAGCTTGGCCGCTAGCGGGAGGCTTGATACGCAGTATTTT
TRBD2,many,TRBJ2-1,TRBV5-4,CASSFLAVNERFF,TGTGCCAGCAGCTTCCTAGCGGTCAATGAGCGGTTCTTC
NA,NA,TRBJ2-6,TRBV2,CASKSSGANVLTF,TGTGCCAGCAAGAGCTCTGGGGCCAACGTCCTGACTTTC
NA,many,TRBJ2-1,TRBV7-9,CASSFSGPVPSNEQFF,TGTGCCAGCAGCTTTTCGGGACCTGTCCCCTCCAATGAGCAGTTCTTC
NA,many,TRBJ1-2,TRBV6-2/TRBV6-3,CASSGQFYGYTF,TGTGCCAGCAGTGGACAGTTCTATGGCTACACCTTC
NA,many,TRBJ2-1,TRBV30,CAWEQDTYNEQFF,TGTGCCTGGGAGCAGGACACTTACAATGAGCAGTTCTTC
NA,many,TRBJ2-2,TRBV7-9,CASGPGLTGELFF,TGTGCCAGCGGCCCAGGGTTAACCGGGGAGCTGTTTTTT
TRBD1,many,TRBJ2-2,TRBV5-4,CASSLGDRGSTGELFF,TGTGCCAGCAGCTTGGGGGACAGGGGAAGCACCGGGGAGCTGTTTTTC
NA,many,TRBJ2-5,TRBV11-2,CASSLVLPGRETQYF,TGTGCCAGCAGCTTAGTACTTCCAGGCCGGGAGACCCAGTACTTC
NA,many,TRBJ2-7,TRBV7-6,CASSLAPGYEQYF,TGTGCCAGCAGCTTAGCCCCCGGGTACGAGCAGTACTTC
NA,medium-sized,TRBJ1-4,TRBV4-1,CASSQDPTGGRNEKLFF,TGTGCCAGCAGCCAAGATCCAACCGGCGGTAGGAATGAAAAACTGTTTTTT
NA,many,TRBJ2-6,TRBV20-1,CSAPPSGAGANVLTF,TGCAGTGCCCCCCCCTCCGGGGCTGGGGCCAACGTCCTGACTTTC
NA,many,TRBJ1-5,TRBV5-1,CASSLGGDSNQPQHF,TGCGCCAGCAGCTTGGGAGGGGACAGCAATCAGCCCCAGCATTTT
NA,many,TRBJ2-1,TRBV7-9,CASSPRSTGWSSYNEQFF,TGTGCCAGCAGCCCACGGAGTACAGGGTGGTCCTCCTACAATGAGCAGTTCTTC
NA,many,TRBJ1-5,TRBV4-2,CASSQQQGDQPQHF,TGTGCCAGCAGCCAACAACAGGGAGACCAGCCCCAGCATTTT
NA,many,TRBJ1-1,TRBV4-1,CASSQGVRVKTEAFF,TGCGCCAGCAGCCAAGGGGTAAGGGTGAAAACTGAAGCTTTCTTT
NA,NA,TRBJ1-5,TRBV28,CGVDSLPGGNQPQHF,TGCGGCGTGGACAGTCTACCTGGTGGCAATCAGCCCCAGCATTTT
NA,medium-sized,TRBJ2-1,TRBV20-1,CSARPGVAYNEQFF,TGCAGTGCTAGACCGGGAGTCGCCTACAATGAGCAGTTCTTC
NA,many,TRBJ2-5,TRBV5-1,CASSLGGWETQYF,TGCGCCAGCAGCTTGGGGGGCTGGGAGACCCAGTACTTC
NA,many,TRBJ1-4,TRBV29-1,CSAATSGTQNEKLFF,TGCAGCGCGGCAACTTCCGGGACACAAAATGAAAAACTGTTTTTT
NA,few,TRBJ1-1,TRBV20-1,CSARRQNMNTEAFF,TGCAGTGCTAGACGGCAGAACATGAACACTGAAGCTTTCTTT
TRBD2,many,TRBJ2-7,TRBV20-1,CSARRAGGGTPYEQYF,TGCAGTGCTAGGCGGGCTGGCGGGGGGACCCCCTACGAGCAGTACTTC
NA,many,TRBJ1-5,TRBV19,CASSTQGGYQPQHF,TGTGCCAGTAGTACTCAGGGAGGGTATCAGCCCCAGCATTTT
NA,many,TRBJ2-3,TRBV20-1,CSARPSPGADTQYF,TGCAGTGCTAGACCGTCCCCGGGGGCAGATACGCAGTATTTT
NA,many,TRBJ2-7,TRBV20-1,CSTSGAAVSYEQYF,TGCAGTACGTCCGGGGCCGCTGTCTCCTACGAGCAGTACTTC
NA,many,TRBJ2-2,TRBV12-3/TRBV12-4,CASSLTSPGELFF,TGTGCCAGCAGTTTAACTAGCCCCGGGGAGCTGTTTTTT
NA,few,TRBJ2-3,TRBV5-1,CASPFLTATSTDTQYF,TGCGCCAGCCCCTTTCTGACAGCTACTAGCACAGATACGCAGTATTTT